A selection of T cell receptor beta chains follows, all from one sample in a study of PD-L1 blockade in urothelial cancer. The protocol was immunoSEQ multiplex PCR, while the TCRdb copy is restricted to in-frame clones and leaves out a portion. The data show tens of thousands of clones, around 90% seen once. The sequencing used PBMCs, collected around atezolizumab (anti-PD-L1) treatment. The receptor source for this set is a man aged 55 to 70 with urothelial cancer. Each CDR3 is given with its conserved first and last residue. Fields, in order: V gene, J gene, CDR3 protein.

TRBV28	TRBJ1-5	CASRTTGYENQPQHF
TRBV11-2	TRBJ2-3	CASSPLRAGGLSRTDTQYF
TRBV9	TRBJ1-1	CASSPVPDRTEAFF
TRBV5-1	TRBJ2-3	CASSDLGGVSTDTQYF
TRBV29-1	TRBJ2-5	CSVEFVRTGQETQYF
TRBV5-1	TRBJ2-3	CASSGSSATDTQYF
TRBV27	TRBJ1-5	CASSGTGAPRSNQPQHF
TRBV4-3	TRBJ1-2	CASSQKGGRDLYYGYTF
TRBV4-2	TRBJ2-7	CASNLEEGAPEYEQYF
TRBV6-1	TRBJ2-7	CASSERTGPQYF
TRBV7-8	TRBJ1-1	CASSLGLGDTEAFF
TRBV7-2	TRBJ1-3	CASSRSAAGSGNTIYF
TRBV28	TRBJ1-5	CASSLLQGRAPQHF
TRBV11-3	TRBJ1-2	CASSPGQGNGYTF
TRBV7-8	TRBJ2-3	CASSLRLAGREDTQYF
TRBV9	TRBJ2-3	CASSVGTASTDTQYF
TRBV21-1	TRBJ1-1	CASSKGSGGLGTEAFF
TRBV5-1	TRBJ2-3	CASGAGGSTDTQYF
TRBV4-1	TRBJ2-5	CASSQDTSGVETQYF
TRBV9	TRBJ2-1	CASSSQGGGWQFF
TRBV28	TRBJ1-1	CASTGVNTEAFF
TRBV7-2	TRBJ2-5	CASSRGGSLYETQYF
TRBV7-7	TRBJ2-5	CASSPSGPQETQYF
TRBV6-5	TRBJ1-2	CASRGQALYGYTF
TRBV29-1	TRBJ1-1	CSVRDSLNTEAFF
TRBV30	TRBJ1-2	CAWSIPQGSGYTF
TRBV7-6	TRBJ2-5	CASSHPRDIILETQYF
TRBV9	TRBJ1-4	CASSPTDRGDEKLFF
TRBV18	TRBJ1-4	CASSLRQAVDEKLFF
TRBV5-6	TRBJ2-5	CASSLWGGFQETQYF
TRBV4-1	TRBJ2-1	CASSQDLQGVLMFGNEQFF
TRBV29-1	TRBJ2-1	CSGGQGGGEQFF
TRBV18	TRBJ1-2	CASSPSSQGRAYGYTF
TRBV5-1	TRBJ2-3	CASSVLPGLAGASTDTQYF
TRBV5-1	TRBJ2-5	CASSSIAGQETQYF
TRBV5-1	TRBJ2-7	CASSSLTGGPYEQYF
TRBV5-1	TRBJ2-5	CASSQGGASGGQETQYF
TRBV7-6	TRBJ2-3	CASSLSSADTQYF
TRBV30	TRBJ2-1	CAWDMGANEQFF
TRBV7-3	TRBJ2-6	CASSSLPGAGSSGANVLTF
TRBV7-9	TRBJ1-5	CASSPGQGSNQPQHF
TRBV30	TRBJ2-1	CAWSVSGQGSDEQFF
TRBV19	TRBJ2-7	CASGGRTSGVYEQYF
TRBV7-9	TRBJ1-4	CASSRDNRGPEEKLFF
TRBV6-5	TRBJ2-1	CASRRDLSSYNEQFF
TRBV13	TRBJ2-7	CASSFRTGNEQYF
TRBV12-5	TRBJ1-2	CASGPDFLVGGYTF